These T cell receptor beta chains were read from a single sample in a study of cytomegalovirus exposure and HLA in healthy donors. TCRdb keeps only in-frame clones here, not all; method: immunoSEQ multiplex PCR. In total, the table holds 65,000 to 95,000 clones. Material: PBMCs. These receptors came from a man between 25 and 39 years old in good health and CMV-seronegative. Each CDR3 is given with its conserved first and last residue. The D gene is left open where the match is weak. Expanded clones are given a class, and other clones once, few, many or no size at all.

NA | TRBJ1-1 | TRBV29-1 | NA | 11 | CSVERSYEAFF | TGCAGCGTTGAGAGGAGTTATGAAGCTTTCTTT
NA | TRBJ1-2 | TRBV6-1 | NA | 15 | CASSEGGLGGYGYTF | TGTGCCAGCAGTGAAGGTGGACTGGGGGGCTATGGCTACACCTTC
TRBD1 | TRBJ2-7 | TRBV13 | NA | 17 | CASSLAYRDRGPNEQYF | TGTGCCAGCAGCTTAGCATACCGGGACAGGGGGCCTAACGAGCAGTACTTC
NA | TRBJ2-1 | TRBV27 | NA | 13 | CASSLSPYNEQFF | TGTGCCAGCAGTTTATCCCCTTACAATGAGCAGTTCTTC
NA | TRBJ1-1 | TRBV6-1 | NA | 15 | CASSPRLLGNTEAFF | TGTGCCAGCAGTCCTCGACTTCTCGGGAACACTGAAGCTTTCTTT
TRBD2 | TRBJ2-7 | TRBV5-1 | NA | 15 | CASSPSSGRTYEQYF | TGCGCCAGCAGCCCCTCTAGCGGGAGGACCTACGAGCAGTACTTC
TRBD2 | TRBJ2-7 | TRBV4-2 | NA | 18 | CASSKRTLAGAGGYEQYF | TGTGCCAGCAGCAAGAGGACACTAGCGGGGGCGGGAGGGTACGAGCAGTACTTC
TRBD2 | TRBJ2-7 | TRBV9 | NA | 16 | CASSVELAGGFYEQYF | TGTGCCAGCAGCGTAGAACTAGCGGGAGGGTTCTACGAGCAGTACTTC
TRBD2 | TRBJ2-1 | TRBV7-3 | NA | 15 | CASSLIPSGYNEQFF | TGTGCCAGCAGCTTAATCCCTAGCGGCTACAATGAGCAGTTCTTC
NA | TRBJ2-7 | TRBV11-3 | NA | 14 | CASSPDKSSYEQYF | TGTGCCAGCAGCCCGGACAAAAGCTCCTACGAGCAGTACTTC
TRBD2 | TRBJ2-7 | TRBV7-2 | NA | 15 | CASSLELAVAYEQYF | TGTGCCAGCAGCTTAGAACTAGCGGTCGCCTACGAGCAGTACTTC
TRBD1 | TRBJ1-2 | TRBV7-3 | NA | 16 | CASSLMGQDALYGYTF | TGTGCCAGCAGCTTAATGGGACAGGACGCACTCTATGGCTACACCTTC
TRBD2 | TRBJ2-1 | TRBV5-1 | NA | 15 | CASLVSSGSFREQFF | TGCGCCAGCCTTGTATCTAGCGGGAGTTTCAGGGAGCAGTTCTTC
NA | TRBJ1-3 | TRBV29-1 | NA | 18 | CSVEGVEQSAYPGNTIYF | TGCAGCGTTGAAGGAGTAGAACAGAGTGCCTATCCTGGAAACACCATATATTTT
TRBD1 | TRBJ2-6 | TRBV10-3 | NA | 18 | CAITEGDRGPSGANVLTF | TGTGCCATCACCGAGGGGGACAGGGGACCCTCTGGGGCCAACGTCCTGACTTTC
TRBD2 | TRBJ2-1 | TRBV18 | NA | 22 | CASSPRSTSGRAGVLIDNEQFF | TGTGCCAGCTCACCACGAAGCACTAGCGGGAGGGCCGGAGTCCTGATCGACAATGAGCAGTTCTTC
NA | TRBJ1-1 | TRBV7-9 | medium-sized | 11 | CASLLNTEAFF | TGTGCCAGTCTCCTGAACACTGAAGCTTTCTTT
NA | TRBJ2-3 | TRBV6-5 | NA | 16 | CASSYASGRIADTQYF | TGTGCCAGCAGTTACGCGTCGGGGAGGATTGCAGATACGCAGTATTTT
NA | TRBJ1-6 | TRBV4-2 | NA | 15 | CASSYNREGNSPLHF | TGTGCCAGCAGCTATAACAGGGAGGGTAATTCACCCCTCCACTTT
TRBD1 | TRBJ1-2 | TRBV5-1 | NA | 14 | CASSRDRGLVGYTF | TGCGCCAGCAGCAGGGACAGGGGGCTGGTAGGCTACACCTTC
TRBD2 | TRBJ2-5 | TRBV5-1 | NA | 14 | CASSWLAGEETQYF | TGCGCCAGCAGCTGGCTAGCGGGAGAAGAGACCCAGTACTTC
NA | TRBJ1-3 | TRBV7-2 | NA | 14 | CASSLTSLGNTIYF | TGTGCCAGCAGCTTAACTTCATTAGGAAACACCATATATTTT
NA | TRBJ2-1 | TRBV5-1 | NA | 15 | CASSLSQATYNEQFF | TGCGCCAGCAGCTTGTCGCAGGCAACCTACAATGAGCAGTTCTTC
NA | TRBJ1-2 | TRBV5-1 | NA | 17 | CASSPDVADSSDYGYNF | TGCGCCAGCAGCCCGGACGTGGCCGATAGTTCGGACTATGGCTACAACTTC
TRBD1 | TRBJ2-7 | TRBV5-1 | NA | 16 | CASSLDGTGGVYEQYF | TGCGCCAGCAGCTTGGACGGGACAGGGGGAGTTTACGAGCAGTACTTC
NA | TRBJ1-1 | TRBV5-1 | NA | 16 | CASSLGQNIMNTEAFF | TGCGCCAGCAGCTTGGGACAGAATATCATGAACACTGAAGCTTTCTTT
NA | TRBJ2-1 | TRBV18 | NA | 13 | CASSPRQDNEQFF | TGTGCCAGCTCACCACGACAGGACAATGAGCAGTTCTTC
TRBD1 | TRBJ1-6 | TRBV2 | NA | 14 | CASRRGTGPSPLHF | TGTGCCAGCAGGAGGGGGACAGGGCCTTCACCCCTCCACTTT
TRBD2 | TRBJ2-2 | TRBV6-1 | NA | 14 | CATPGGRDTGELFF | TGTGCCACCCCGGGGGGTCGGGACACCGGGGAGCTGTTTTTT
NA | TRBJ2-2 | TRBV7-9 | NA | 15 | CASSSTDQNTGELFF | TGTGCCAGCAGCTCGACGGACCAGAACACCGGGGAGCTGTTTTTT
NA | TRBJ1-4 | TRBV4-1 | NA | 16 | CASSHGLGGANEKLFF | TGCGCCAGCAGCCACGGGTTGGGGGGTGCTAATGAAAAACTGTTTTTT
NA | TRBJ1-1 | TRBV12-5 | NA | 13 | CASAWEGSTEAFF | TGTGCTAGTGCTTGGGAGGGAAGTACTGAAGCTTTCTTT
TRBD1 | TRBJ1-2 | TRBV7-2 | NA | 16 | CASSRTQTGGDYGYTF | TGTGCCAGCAGCCGTACCCAGACAGGGGGAGACTATGGCTACACCTTC
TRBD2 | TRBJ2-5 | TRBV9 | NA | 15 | CASSLGTSGRETQYF | TGTGCCAGCAGCCTCGGGACTAGCGGGAGAGAGACCCAGTACTTC
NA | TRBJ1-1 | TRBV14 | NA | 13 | CASSPLGSIEAFF | TGTGCCAGCAGCCCCCTAGGAAGCATTGAAGCTTTCTTT
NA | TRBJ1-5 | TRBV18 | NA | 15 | CASSSRASRDQPQHF | TGTGCCAGCTCCTCAAGGGCCAGCAGGGATCAGCCCCAGCATTTT
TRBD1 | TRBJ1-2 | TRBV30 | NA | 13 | CAWENQGGLDYTF | TGTGCCTGGGAGAACCAGGGGGGTTTGGACTACACCTTC
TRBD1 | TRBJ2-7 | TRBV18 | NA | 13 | CASSRDRGHEQYF | TGTGCCAGCTCCCGGGACAGGGGTCACGAGCAGTACTTC
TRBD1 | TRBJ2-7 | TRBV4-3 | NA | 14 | CASSQADRAYEQYF | TGCGCCAGCAGCCAAGCGGACAGGGCCTACGAGCAGTACTTC
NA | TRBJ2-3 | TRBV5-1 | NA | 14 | CASSLGATTDTQYF | TGCGCCAGCAGCTTGGGGGCGACCACAGATACGCAGTATTTT
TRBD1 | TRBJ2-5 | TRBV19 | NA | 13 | CASSGQGKETQYF | TGTGCCAGTAGCGGACAGGGTAAAGAGACCCAGTACTTC
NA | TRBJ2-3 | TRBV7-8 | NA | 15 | CASSLATLLTDTQYF | TGTGCCAGCAGCTTAGCAACTCTACTCACAGATACGCAGTATTTT
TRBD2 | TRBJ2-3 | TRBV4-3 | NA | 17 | CASSQDPGLAGPDTQYF | TGCGCCAGCAGCCAAGATCCGGGACTAGCGGGACCTGATACGCAGTATTTT
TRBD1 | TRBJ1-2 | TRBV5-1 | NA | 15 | CASSFTTGGGYGYTF | TGCGCCAGCAGCTTTACGACAGGGGGCGGCTATGGCTACACCTTC
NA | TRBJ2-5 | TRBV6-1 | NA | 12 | CASSEQAETQYF | TGTGCCAGCAGTGAACAGGCAGAGACCCAGTACTTC
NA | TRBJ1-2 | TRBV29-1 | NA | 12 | CSVPRSNYGYTF | TGCAGCGTCCCTCGGAGTAACTATGGCTACACCTTC
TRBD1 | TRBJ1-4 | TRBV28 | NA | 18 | CASSFLSTGGGTNEKLFF | TGTGCCAGCAGTTTCCTCTCGACAGGGGGCGGAACTAATGAAAAACTGTTTTTT
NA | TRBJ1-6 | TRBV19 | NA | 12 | CATSQGTSPLHF | TGTGCCACCTCACAGGGAACTTCACCCCTCCACTTT
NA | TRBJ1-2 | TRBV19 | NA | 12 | CASSPGGRSYTF | TGTGCCAGTAGTCCCGGGGGTAGAAGCTACACCTTC
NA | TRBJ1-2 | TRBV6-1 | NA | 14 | CASTIKGDTYGYTF | TGTGCCAGCACCATCAAAGGGGACACCTATGGCTACACCTTC
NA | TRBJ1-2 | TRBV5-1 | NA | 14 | CASSMPEQGFGYTF | TGCGCCAGCAGCATGCCGGAACAGGGCTTTGGCTACACCTTC